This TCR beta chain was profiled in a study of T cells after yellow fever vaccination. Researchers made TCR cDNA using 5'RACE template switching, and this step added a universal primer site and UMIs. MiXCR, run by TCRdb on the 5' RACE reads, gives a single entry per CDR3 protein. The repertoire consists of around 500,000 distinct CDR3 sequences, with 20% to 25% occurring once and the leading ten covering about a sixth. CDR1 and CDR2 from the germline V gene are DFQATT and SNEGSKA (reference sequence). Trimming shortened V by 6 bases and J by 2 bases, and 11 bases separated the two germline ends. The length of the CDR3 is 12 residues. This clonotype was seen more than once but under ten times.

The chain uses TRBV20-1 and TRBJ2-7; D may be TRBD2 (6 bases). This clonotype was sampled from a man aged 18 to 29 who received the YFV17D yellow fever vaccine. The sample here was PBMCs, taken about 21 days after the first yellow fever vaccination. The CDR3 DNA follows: TGCAGTGCCCTTGGGGGGACCTACGAGCAGTACGTC. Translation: CSALGGTYEQYV.